This T cell receptor (beta chain) was captured by sequencing in a study of Ad26.COV2.S vaccination and SARS-CoV-2 variants. Looking at the study overall: Ad26.COV2.S, an intramuscular injection, was given once or twice 56 days apart. Notes on the study in general: Vaccinees and placebo recipients showed similar non-spike TCR breadth. Reported findings describe substantial breadth in spike-specific CD8+ and CD4+ T cell responses following vaccination.

As concerns this clone: The antigen is unknown.

Sequencing used immunoSEQ multiplex PCR; TCRdb keeps in-frame clones, though not all of them. The sample carries about 390,000 clones, 75% to 90% recorded once. CDR3 length: 16 residues. With 5 bases clipped from V and 5 bases from J, the junction kept 10 bases outside the gene matches. From germline, CDR1 is LGHNA and CDR2 YSLEER. Treatment meaning: roughly 20 received Ad26.COV2.S at low or high dose, single or two shots; several received placebo; per-sample allocation not given. At day 63 after the first vaccine or placebo injection, samples were drawn. Sequencing was performed on peripheral blood, taken in a trial of Ad26.COV2.S vaccine versus placebo. The clonotype originates from a person aged 18 to 59 who received the Ad26.COV2.S COVID-19 vaccine or a placebo. The V gene is TRBV4-3, the J gene TRBJ2-2; 8 nucleotides agree with TRBD1. CDR3 protein: CASSYRTGFGTGELFF. CDR3 DNA sequence: TGCGCCAGCAGCTATAGGACAGGGTTTGGGACCGGGGAGCTGTTTTTT.